This entry concerns a single TCR beta chain. The target antigen is unknown. The data were obtained in a study of CD8 T cells in ankylosing spondylitis. Broader study findings: Prior literature has documented some motif variants in synovial fluid and blood from reactive arthritis.

Generation of TCR beta libraries employed quantitative 5'-RACE incorporating molecular barcodes. Using its own MiXCR run on the 5' RACE reads, TCRdb lists one record per CDR3 protein. The table shows approximately 240,000 distinct CDR3 sequences, with roughly 10% occurring only once. The clonotype originates from a male donor with ankylosing spondylitis or in good health (not recorded which). The source material was blood, either unsorted or a sorted T cell fraction (not recorded which).

The CDR3 sequence is CASSQPDSPYEQYF. The CDR3 DNA sequence: TGTGCCAGCAGCCAACCCGACAGCCCCTACGAGCAGTACTTC. V usage is TRBV27 and J usage is TRBJ2-7; D might be TRBD1 (5 bases). V was trimmed by 6 bases and J by 2 bases, leaving 14 bases between them. Germline-derived CDR1 and CDR2 are MNHEY and SMNVEV (reference sequence). The CDR3 is 14 amino acids.